The T cell receptor (beta chain) under discussion was sequenced for a study of post-analysis software for immune sequencing data (dated by TCRdb to the mid-2010s). Regarding the study in general: Relapsing-remitting, secondary progressive and progressive-relapsing multiple sclerosis were recorded as disease courses, and subtype annotation was lacking for some patients. Patient repertoires were compared against roughly 11 previously published healthy control repertoires from donors aged roughly 6 to 26 years. A subset of samples was prepared in parallel using single-end sample barcoding, then pooled and co-amplified after Illumina adapter ligation. Summary of the overall study and its limitations: Significantly lower normalized Chao1 diversity was found in multiple sclerosis patients than in controls, suggesting substantial peripheral T-cell clonal expansion. Roughly 5 TRBV segments, including TRBV5-6, TRBV5-1 and TRBV20-1, were significantly more frequent in patients than controls. When samples were clustered directly using the F measure, samples prepared in the same batch co-clustered strongly, which prompted a batch-effect correction. The control group was slightly older than the multiple sclerosis patient group.

TCR beta repertoires were profiled from peripheral blood of roughly 13 young patients with multiple sclerosis to demonstrate the VDJtools post-analysis software. Multiple sclerosis patients were children and adolescents aged 6 to 15 years. Receptors were amplified or captured by PCR. Instrument on record: Illumina HiSeq 2500. Unique molecular identifiers were incorporated into TCR beta cDNA libraries to reduce PCR and sequencing biases. Approximately 500,000 cDNA molecules were obtained per 1 to 10 million input T cells, so each molecule approximated one T cell. The patient libraries were prepared and sequenced with the same protocol used for the earlier healthy control dataset. Samples belonging to the same batch were prepared together, multiplexed and sequenced on a shared HiSeq lane. Concerning the study's data processing: MIGEC handled the raw barcoded reads, throwing out single-read molecular identifier groups before consensus assembly and CDR3 extraction. Clonotype tables were post-analysed with VDJtools, normalizing diversity by down-sampling all datasets to the smallest sample size. To correct batch-related cross-sample contamination, repertoire overlap clustering matched CDR3 amino acid sequences but not nucleotide sequences. The public sequencing data were trimmed at Q25 with fastp and processed into clonotypes with MiXCR by TCRdb, which kept only in-frame beta chains. A single entry per CDR3 protein holds the most common genes and DNA from its merged rows. In this record, the V and J calls reflect TCRdb's handling and not the investigators' own analysis. Across this sample there are about half a million distinct CDR3 sequences, with less than 45% seen only once. Roughly 12% of the sample is in the top ten clones.

CDR1 and CDR2 (SGHVS, FNYEAQ) derive from the germline V gene. From the cysteine up to the phenylalanine, the CDR3 has a length of 17 residues. The sequence is cut down to CDR3 DNA, 51 bases in frame from base 1. Ends trimmed: V by 5 bases, J by 1 base; bases unmatched to a gene: 9. Note on this clonotype: Its antigen has not been determined. No quality values exist for individual bases; no much larger clone is one base distant.

The rearrangement combines TRBV7-6 with TRBJ2-3; 10 junctional bases match TRBD2. This receptor was obtained from a girl aged 10 to 17 with multiple sclerosis. Sequencing input: blood. CDR3 region: CASSRVTGTSGTDTQYF. DNA sequence: TGTGCCAGCAGCCGCGTAACCGGGACTAGCGGCACAGATACGCAGTATTTT. The reference TRBV7-6 and TRBJ2-3 proteins fill in what lies around the CDR3, so the full variable domain reads GAGVSQSPRYKVTKRGQDVALRCDPISGHVSLYWYRQALGQGPEFLTYFNYEAQQDKSGLPNDRFSAERPEGSISTLTIQRTEQRDSAMYRCASSRVTGTSGTDTQYFGPGTRLTVL.